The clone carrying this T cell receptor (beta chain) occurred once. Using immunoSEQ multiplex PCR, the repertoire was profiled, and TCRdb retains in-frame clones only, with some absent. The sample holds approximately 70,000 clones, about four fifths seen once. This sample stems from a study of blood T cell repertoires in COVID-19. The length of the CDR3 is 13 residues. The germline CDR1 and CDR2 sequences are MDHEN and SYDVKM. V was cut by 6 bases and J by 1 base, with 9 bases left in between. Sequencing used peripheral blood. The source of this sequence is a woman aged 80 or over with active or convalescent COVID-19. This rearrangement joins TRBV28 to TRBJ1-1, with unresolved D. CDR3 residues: CASRSGRNTEAFF. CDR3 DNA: TGTGCCAGCAGGAGCGGCAGGAACACTGAAGCTTTCTTT.